These 25 T cell receptor beta chains were all obtained from the same sample, sequenced in a study of T cells in localized non-small cell lung cancer. TCRdb's table, derived via immunoSEQ multiplex PCR, lists solely in-frame clones and lacks some. The repertoire has about 76,000 clones, roughly 83% of them found once; the top ten carry under 1.5%. The specimen was peripheral blood, collected before any cancer treatment. Every receptor here comes from a female donor at least 60 years old with stage I lung adenocarcinoma.

The chain joins TRBV28 to TRBJ1-2; D uncertain. This CDR3 contains 14 residues. Germline CDR1 and CDR2: MDHEN and SYDVKM. The V gene lost 4 bases and the J gene lost 4 bases, with 13 bases spanning the gap. The DNA for the CDR3 is TGTGCCAGCAGTTCCGGGATCCTAATCTATGGCTACACCTTC. Its protein product is CASSSGILIYGYTF.

The V call is TRBV19, the J call TRBJ1-1; 7 bases map to TRBD1. Germline CDR1 and CDR2: LNHDA and SQIVND (reference sequence). This CDR3 is built from 13 residues. J was trimmed by 7 bases and V by 7 bases; bases with no gene match: 9. The CDR3 sequence is CASTIDREGEAFF. CDR3 coding DNA: TGTGCCAGTACCATAGACAGGGAAGGTGAAGCTTTCTTT. Full variable domain (outside the CDR3, taken from reference TRBV19 and TRBJ1-1): DGGITQSPKYLFRKEGQNVTLSCEQNLNHDAMYWYRQDPGQGLRLIYYSQIVNDFQKGDIAEGYSVSREKKESFPLTVTSAQKNPTAFYLCASTIDREGEAFFGQGTRLTVV.

This rearrangement joins TRBV21-1 to TRBJ2-1; TRBD1 reflects the table's D call only, with no check against the DNA. TRBV21-1 is deemed a pseudogene. The CDR3 totals 16 residues. The CDR3 region has the DNA TGTGCCAGCAGCCCTGCCCGGGACAGGGTGCCTCATGAGCAGTTCTTC. Its translation is CASSPARDRVPHEQFF.

This clone was seen a few times. The chain employs TRBV4-1 and TRBJ2-7, with D uncertain. Looked up from germline, CDR1 is MGHRA and CDR2 is YSYEKL. Trimming took 2 bases from V and 1 from J, leaving 6 bases between them. The CDR3 contains 13 residues. DNA for the CDR3: TGCGCCAGCAGCCAACCTGGGTCCTACGAGCAGTACTTC. Translating gives CASSQPGSYEQYF.

The chain recombines TRBV19 with TRBJ2-1, with 9 bases that match TRBD2. CDR1 LNHDA and CDR2 SQIVND come from the germline V gene (reference sequence). With V trimmed by 3 bases and J by 6 bases, 3 bases remained unmatched. The CDR3 extends over 14 amino acids. This CDR3 reads CASSMTSGFNEQFF. DNA of the CDR3: TGTGCCAGTAGTATGACTAGCGGATTCAATGAGCAGTTCTTC.

The gene calls are TRBV7-2 and TRBJ2-5, with TRBD2 as a possible D gene (6 bases). There are 17 residues in the CDR3. V gave up 4 bases and J gave up 8 bases, with 26 bases separating them. Looked up from germline, CDR1 is SGHTA and CDR2 is FQGNSA. The CDR3 loop is CASSSRAAAGKSVTQYF. The CDR3 region has the DNA TGTGCCAGCAGCTCCCGCGCGGCCGCGGGAAAATCCGTAACCCAGTACTTC. The full variable domain, its missing parts supplied by reference TRBV7-2 and TRBJ2-5, is GAGVSQSPSNKVTEKGKDVELRCDPISGHTALYWYRQSLGQGLEFLIYFQGNSAPDKSGLPSDRFSAERTGGSVSTLTIQRTQQEDSAVYLCASSSRAAAGKSVTQYFGPGTRLLVL.

The rearrangement links TRBV5-1 to TRBJ1-1; 8 bases match TRBD1. The CDR3 sequence is 15 residues long. CDR1 is SGHRS and CDR2 is YFSETQ in the germline V gene. V was pared by 4 bases and J by 2 bases, with 7 bases of the junction left unmatched. The CDR3 coding sequence is TGCGCCAGCAGCCCTTCGACAGGGGTTAACACTGAAGCTTTCTTT. It codes for CASSPSTGVNTEAFF.

V gene TRBV7-3 combines with J gene TRBJ2-1; 10 nucleotides agree with TRBD2. The CDR3 is 16 residues long. Trimming cost V 4 bases and J 3 bases; bases outside gene matches: 6. Germline V gene sequence: CDR1 SGHTA, CDR2 FQGTGA. The CDR3 DNA follows: TGTGCCAGCAGCTACTTAGCGGGAGGCCTCTACAATGAGCAGTTCTTC. This sequence encodes CASSYLAGGLYNEQFF.

This rearrangement joins TRBV2 to TRBJ1-2, with 8 bases that match TRBD1. The CDR3 runs to 13 residues. V trimming: 7 bases; J trimming: 1 base; junction bases outside the gene matches: 2. CDR1 SNHLY and CDR2 FYNNEI come from the germline V gene. The CDR3 protein is CASNDRGNYGYTF. In DNA form, the CDR3 reads TGTGCCAGCAACGACAGGGGTAACTATGGCTACACCTTC.

The CDR3 DNA reads as TGTGCCAGCAGTTACGGTCTCCCAGATACGCAGTATTTT. Its protein product is CASSYGLPDTQYF. This sequence joins TRBV6-6 and TRBJ2-3; no firm D call. Trimming removed 2 bases from V and 4 bases from J, with 7 bases in between. From germline, CDR1 is MNHNY and CDR2 SVGAGI (reference sequence). This CDR3 has 13 residues.

This clone was detected a few times. The chain carries TRBV9 and TRBJ1-4; perhaps TRBD1 as D (6 bases). The V and J ends lost 2 bases and 8 bases respectively, with 19 bases between them. CDR1 and CDR2 from the germline V gene are SGDLS and YYNGEE. The CDR3 totals 16 residues. The CDR3 is CASSVGNTGSWEKLFF. CDR3 nucleotides: TGTGCCAGCAGCGTCGGAAATACAGGGAGCTGGGAAAAACTGTTTTTT.

The V gene is TRBV27, the J gene TRBJ2-2, with 8 nucleotides matching TRBD1. CDR1 and CDR2 from the germline V gene are MNHEY and SMNVEV (reference sequence). The ends lost 4 bases at V and 6 bases at J; junction bases unmatched: 10. This CDR3 region has 16 residues. As DNA, the CDR3 is TGTGCCAGCAGTTACCGGACAGGGAATATCGCCGGGGAGCTGTTTTTT. It is translated as CASSYRTGNIAGELFF.

The V gene is TRBV7-7, the J gene TRBJ2-5; D remains ambiguous. Germline lookup yields CDR1 SSHAT and CDR2 FNYEAQ (reference sequence). Deletions cut 1 base from V and 5 bases from J, with 8 bases between. This CDR3 spans 13 amino acids. This CDR3 reads CASSLDLYETQYF. The CDR3 DNA sequence: TGTGCCAGCAGCTTAGACTTGTACGAGACCCAGTACTTC. The variable domain in full, with the rest retrieved from reference TRBV7-7 and TRBJ2-5, is GAGVSQSPRYKVTKRGQDVTLRCDPISSHATLYWYQQALGQGPEFLTYFNYEAQPDKSGLPSDRFSAERPEGSISTLTIQRTEQRDSAMYRCASSLDLYETQYFGPGTRLLVL.

J is TRBJ2-1 and V is TRBV27; TRBD2 matches at 11 bases. In germline, CDR1 is MNHEY, CDR2 SMNVEV (reference sequence). The CDR3 length is 15 residues. V gave up 4 bases and J gave up 4 bases; unmatched junction bases: 3. The CDR3 sequence is CASSSTSGSYNEQFF. The DNA for the CDR3 is TGTGCCAGCAGTTCAACTAGCGGGAGTTACAATGAGCAGTTCTTC.

The genes are TRBV5-5 and TRBJ1-1; D uncertain. The CDR3 length is 13 residues. Germline assignment: CDR1 SGHKS and CDR2 YYEKEE (reference sequence). Trimming took 4 bases from V and 3 from J, leaving 10 bases between them. The CDR3 DNA reads TGTGCCAGCAGCCTCCTAGATTACACTGAAGCTTTCTTT. Translated: CASSLLDYTEAFF.

The chain couples TRBV6-5 to TRBJ2-2; D perhaps matches TRBD1 (5 bases). The CDR3 contains 14 residues. Per germline, CDR1 MNHEY and CDR2 SVGAGI. Trimming removed 2 bases at V and 5 bases at J, with 9 bases between. The CDR3 coding sequence is TGTGCCAGCAGTTACGGGGCAGGGACCGGGGAGCTGTTTTTT. Amino acids: CASSYGAGTGELFF.

The gene calls are TRBV7-3 and TRBJ1-3, with TRBD1 matching 12 bases. Germline lookup yields CDR1 SGHTA and CDR2 FQGTGA. There are 17 residues in the CDR3. The junction had 10 bases not matched to a gene; V was cut back by 4 bases and J by 6 bases. CDR3 residues: CASSSDRDRGQENTIYF. CDR3 bases: TGTGCCAGCAGCTCGGACCGGGACAGGGGGCAAGAAAACACCATATATTTT.

The V gene is TRBV19, the J gene TRBJ1-6; perhaps TRBD1 as D (5 bases). V lost 6 bases, J lost 6 bases, and 15 bases lay in between. The germline CDR1 and CDR2 sequences are LNHDA and SQIVND (reference sequence). The CDR3 sequence is 15 residues long. The CDR3 DNA sequence: TGTGCCAGTAGGCTAAAACAGGATTCTAATTCACCCCTCCACTTT. This codes for CASRLKQDSNSPLHF.

The V gene is TRBV19, the J gene TRBJ2-2; either TRBD1 or TRBD2 may fit D (6 bases each). V was shortened by 2 bases and J by 5 bases, with 15 bases between the two germline ends. This CDR3 has 16 residues. CDR1 is LNHDA, CDR2 SQIVND, per germline (reference sequence). The CDR3 spells CASSIKFRGGTGELFF. In DNA, the CDR3 is TGTGCCAGTAGTATAAAATTCAGGGGAGGTACCGGGGAGCTGTTTTTT. The full variable domain, with the rest looked up from reference TRBV19 and TRBJ2-2, is DGGITQSPKYLFRKEGQNVTLSCEQNLNHDAMYWYRQDPGQGLRLIYYSQIVNDFQKGDIAEGYSVSREKKESFPLTVTSAQKNPTAFYLCASSIKFRGGTGELFFGEGSRLTVL.

This chain links TRBV7-2 with TRBJ1-2; tentatively, D is TRBD1 (5 bases). V lost 7 bases to trimming and J lost 1 base, with 19 bases between them. Per the germline V gene, CDR1 is SGHTA and CDR2 is FQGNSA. The CDR3 totals 16 residues. The CDR3 bases are TGTGCCAGCACCCCCCTGGCAGGGTCCCATAACTATGGCTACACCTTC. This codes for CASTPLAGSHNYGYTF.

CDR3 in amino acids: CASSSRRAGANVLTF. For the CDR3, the DNA is TGTGCCAGCAGCTCTAGACGGGCTGGGGCCAACGTCCTGACTTTC. The chain carries TRBV7-2 and TRBJ2-6; no definite D call. This CDR3 has 15 residues. Germline CDR1 reads SGHTA; CDR2 reads FQGNSA. The V and J ends lost 4 bases and 2 bases respectively, with 9 bases between them.

This clone has more than one count but fewer than ten. The chain carries TRBV5-6 and TRBJ2-3, with D maybe TRBD2 (6 bases). Per the germline V gene, CDR1 is SGHDT and CDR2 is YYEEEE. Trimming cost V 0 bases and J 2 bases, with 13 bases left between them. The CDR3 totals 16 residues. The CDR3, as DNA: TGTGCCAGCAGCTTGGCTCTCGGCGGGATCACAGATACGCAGTATTTT. It translates to CASSLALGGITDTQYF.

This chain links TRBV6-6 with TRBJ1-1; 8 bases map to TRBD1. V gave up 6 bases and J gave up 11 bases; unmatched junction bases: 11. The CDR3 length is 13 residues. Germline V gene data show CDR1 as MNHNY and CDR2 as SVGAGI (reference sequence). The CDR3: CASRDRGEGRAFF. The CDR3 nucleotides are TGTGCCAGCAGAGACAGGGGAGAGGGTAGGGCTTTCTTT.

V usage is TRBV9 and J usage is TRBJ1-1; no clear D. Germline CDR1 and CDR2: SGDLS and YYNGEE. This CDR3 has 13 amino acids. Trimming left V 3 bases short and J 2 bases short, with 8 bases between. CDR3 sequence: CASSARRNTEAFF. Written as DNA, the CDR3 is TGTGCCAGCAGCGCCCGGAGAAACACTGAAGCTTTCTTT.

This sequence joins TRBV5-1 and TRBJ1-2; D is possibly TRBD1 (6 bases). With 2 bases removed from V and 5 bases from J, the gap between germline ends came to 13 bases. The germline gives CDR1 SGHRS, CDR2 YFSETQ. CDR3 size: 14 residues. The CDR3 loop reads CASSFLQGSYGYTF. The CDR3 bases are TGCGCCAGCAGCTTCCTACAGGGTAGTTATGGCTACACCTTC.